This is a list of T cell receptor beta chains from one sample in a study of T cells in Graves' hyperthyroidism and ophthalmopathy. Via MiXCR, TCRdb re-called the multiplex PCR reads, giving one row per CDR3 protein. The sample includes under 300,000 distinct CDR3 sequences, approximately 20% of them seen just once. Sequencing used blood. Every receptor here comes from a man between 25 and 39 years old with Graves' ophthalmopathy. The CDR3 runs from the conserved cysteine through the conserved F or W. D genes are given only for firm matches. Expanded clones are given a class, and other clones once, few, many or no size at all.

>TRBD2|many|TRBJ2-1|TRBV5-1
CASSPELAGLNNEQFF
TGCGCCAGCAGCCCTGAACTAGCGGGACTAAACAATGAGCAGTTCTTC
>TRBD2|many|TRBJ2-1|TRBV28
CASSPRTSGKDEQFF
TGTGCCAGCAGTCCCAGAACTAGCGGGAAGGATGAGCAGTTCTTC
>-|many|TRBJ1-2|TRBV27
CASSLSAGGNFGYTF
TGTGCCAGCAGTTTGAGCGCCGGGGGAAATTTTGGCTACACCTTC
>-|-|TRBJ2-1|TRBV7-9
CASSLSGRLSYNEQFF
TGTGCCAGCAGCTTAAGTGGGAGGCTCTCCTACAATGAGCAGTTCTTC
>-|-|TRBJ2-7|TRBV20-1
CSASTPRGSSYEQYF
TGCAGTGCATCGACCCCCCGCGGCAGCTCCTACGAGCAGTACTTC
>TRBD2|-|TRBJ2-3|TRBV4-2
CASSQESGSGDTQYF
TGTGCCAGCAGCCAGGAGAGCGGGAGTGGGGATACGCAGTATTTT
>-|-|TRBJ1-1|TRBV7-9
CASSLSGPLGAFF
TGTGCCAGCAGCTTATCAGGGCCCTTAGGGGCTTTCTTT
>-|-|TRBJ2-1|TRBV3-1
CASSQYYRINEQFF
TGTGCCAGCAGCCAATATTACCGCATCAATGAGCAGTTCTTC
>-|many|TRBJ2-7|TRBV30
CAWAPGYWEQYF
TGTGCCTGGGCACCGGGCTATTGGGAGCAGTACTTC
>-|many|TRBJ1-6|TRBV3-1
CASSHSNSPLHF
TGTGCCAGCAGCCACTCAAATTCACCCCTCCACTTT
>-|-|TRBJ2-5|TRBV5-1
CASSLAMIEWHF
TGCGCCAGCAGCTTGGCCATGATCGAGTGGCACTTC
>TRBD1|few|TRBJ1-1|TRBV11-3
CASSLETGTGGEAFF
TGTGCCAGCAGCTTAGAAACCGGGACAGGGGGTGAAGCTTTCTTT
>-|few|TRBJ1-4|TRBV28
CASTPSGIKTEKLFF
TGTGCCAGCACCCCGTCAGGGATTAAGACTGAAAAACTGTTTTTT
>TRBD1|-|TRBJ2-7|TRBV20-1
CSASGTGRGEQYF
TGCAGTGCTTCCGGGACAGGGAGGGGGGAGCAGTACTTC
>TRBD2|few|TRBJ2-1|TRBV20-1
CSANLAGLYNEQFF
TGCAGTGCTAACTTAGCGGGACTCTACAATGAGCAGTTCTTC
>TRBD1|-|TRBJ1-3|TRBV6-1
CASSGQGRPSGNTIYF
TGTGCCAGCAGCGGACAGGGGCGCCCCTCTGGAAACACCATATATTTT
>-|many|TRBJ2-3|TRBV12-3/TRBV12-4
CASSPPNRRGTDTQYF
TGTGCCAGCAGTCCACCCAACAGGCGGGGCACAGATACGCAGTATTTT
>TRBD2|many|TRBJ2-1|TRBV3-1
CASSQELAGPNEQFF
TGTGCCAGCAGCCAAGAACTAGCGGGACCCAATGAGCAGTTCTTC
>-|-|TRBJ2-5|TRBV18
CASSPQQGGETQYF
TGTGCCAGCTCACCACAGCAGGGCGGGGAGACCCAGTACTTC
>-|-|TRBJ2-1|TRBV20-1
CSARKEINEQFF
TGCAGTGCGAGGAAGGAAATCAATGAGCAGTTCTTC
>TRBD2|-|TRBJ2-1|TRBV20-1
CSAPGGVDWRPDYNEQFF
TGCAGTGCACCGGGGGGAGTCGATTGGCGGCCCGATTACAATGAGCAGTTCTTC
>TRBD2|few|TRBJ2-1|TRBV12-3/TRBV12-4
CASSFSGRAHNEQFF
TGTGCCAGCAGTTTTAGCGGGAGAGCCCACAATGAGCAGTTCTTC
>TRBD2|-|TRBJ2-1|TRBV28
CASSPRGRAGYNEQFF
TGTGCCAGCAGTCCCCGCGGGAGGGCCGGGTACAATGAGCAGTTCTTC
>-|-|TRBJ1-5|TRBV2
CASSEWGSNQPQHF
TGTGCCAGCAGTGAGTGGGGTAGCAATCAGCCCCAGCATTTT
>TRBD2|-|TRBJ2-5|TRBV11-3
CASSTAGGPAETQYF
TGTGCCAGCAGCACGGCGGGAGGGCCAGCGGAGACCCAGTACTTC
>-|-|TRBJ2-2|TRBV7-9
CASSPRAATGELFF
TGTGCCAGCAGTCCCCGGGCAGCCACCGGGGAGCTGTTTTTT